This T cell receptor (beta chain) was sequenced for a study of blood T cell repertoires in COVID-19. Overall study: Sources were T cells, B-cell-depleted T cells, or PBMCs; the material itself was cDNA or gDNA.

V dropped 1 base and J dropped 7 bases, with 11 bases sitting between them. This CDR3 has 14 amino acids. The V gene's germline CDR1 is LNHDA and CDR2 SQIVND (reference sequence). In the source study's methods: Cell counts per sample came from amplifying reference gene primers. Data came from immunoSEQ multiplex PCR; TCRdb stores just in-frame clones and leaves some out. The DNA was the basis for D and trimming; V, J and clone size are from that table. The sample consists of tens of thousands of clones, roughly four fifths of them appearing once. Sequencing was performed on peripheral blood. The chain combines TRBV19 with TRBJ2-1; no clear D. The source of this sequence is a man aged 55 to 70 with acute or convalescent COVID-19. The CDR3 DNA sequence: TGTGCCAGTAGTATAGCTAACAGCCTTAATGAGCAGTTCTTC. As protein: CASSIANSLNEQFF.